Below are 3 T cell receptor beta chains sequenced from a single sample in a study of blood T cell repertoires in COVID-19. Libraries were prepared by immunoSEQ multiplex PCR; TCRdb keeps only in-frame clonotypes and omits some of them. The repertoire holds 350,000 to 550,000 clones, with about 90% as singletons. Source material: PBMCs or T cells enriched from blood (not recorded which). The origin of the receptors is a woman in her late teens or twenties with acute COVID-19.

The CDR3 bases are TGTGCCAGCAGCGTAGATCTCTCGACAGCTAACTATGGCTACACCTTC. Its protein product is CASSVDLSTANYGYTF. The chain employs TRBV9 and TRBJ1-2, with TRBD1 as a possible D gene (5 bases). Germline V CDR1 and CDR2: SGDLS, YYNGEE. V was clipped by 0 bases and J by 0 bases, with 12 bases between them. The CDR3 totals 16 residues.

The genes are TRBV11-1 and TRBJ1-4; D is undetermined. The CDR3 is made up of 13 amino acids. Germline values: CDR1 SGHAT, CDR2 FQDESV (reference sequence). The germline V and J ends were trimmed by 3 bases and 3 bases, with 5 bases remaining between them. CDR3 in DNA: TGTGCCAGCAGCTTTGGGCCTAATGAAAAACTGTTTTTT. This gives the protein CASSFGPNEKLFF.

A single count supports this clone. The J gene is TRBJ2-5, the V gene TRBV18; TRBD1 aligns across 9 bases. This CDR3 contains 16 residues. V trimming: 1 base; J trimming: 2 bases; junction bases outside the gene matches: 5. Germline V gene data show CDR1 as KGHSH and CDR2 as LQKENI. The CDR3 reads CASSPRAGQGQETQYF. CDR3 nucleotides: TGTGCCAGCTCACCACGAGCAGGACAGGGGCAAGAGACCCAGTACTTC.